This T cell receptor beta chain was identified during a study of CDR3 diversity in severe acne. CDR3 size: 16 residues. The junction had 4 bases not matched to a gene; V was cut back by 3 bases and J by 3 bases. Per germline, CDR1 KGHDR and CDR2 SFDVKD. This clonotype appeared many times. Each CDR3 protein is one row after TCRdb ran MiXCR on the PCR reads. The data hold fewer than 90,000 distinct CDR3 sequences, with under 55% observed a single time. The sequencing input was blood. This TCR derives from a male donor with severe acne vulgaris. The chain links TRBV24-1 to TRBJ2-1; 10 nucleotides align to TRBD2. Here the CDR3 reads CATSDMTSGFYNEQFF. CDR3 nucleotides: TGTGCCACCAGTGATATGACTAGCGGGTTCTACAATGAGCAGTTCTTC.